Given below is one T cell receptor (beta chain) in context. V lost 6 bases, J lost 1 base, and 8 bases stayed unmatched. The CDR3 loop spans 17 amino acids. CDR1 DFQATT and CDR2 SNEGSKA come from the germline V gene (reference sequence). From the RT-PCR reads, TCRdb called clonotypes with MiXCR, one entry per CDR3 protein. The sample has hundreds of thousands of distinct CDR3 sequences; 38% are singletons. This sample is drawn from a study of patients and donors after allogeneic stem cell transplantation. Sequencing input: blood, either unsorted or a sorted T cell fraction (not recorded which). The receptor comes from a human donor who was either an allogeneic HSCT recipient or a stem cell or donor lymphocyte infusion donor (not recorded which). It is not recorded whose cells these are; they may come from a transplant donor. This chain joins TRBV20-1 and TRBJ2-3, with 15 bases aligning to TRBD2. DNA of the CDR3: TGCAGTGCGGAGCCGGGACTAGCGGGGGGCCGCACAGATACGCAGTATTTT. Translating it yields CSAEPGLAGGRTDTQYF.